The 30 T cell receptor beta chains given below trace back to one sample, sequenced in a study of CD4+ T cells in melanoma. Here immunoSEQ multiplex PCR was the method, and the copy in TCRdb shows in-frame clones only, minus some. The sample yields about 50,000 clones, 85% to 90% seen once. The specimen sequenced was peripheral blood. Every receptor here comes from a human donor with melanoma.

The genes are TRBV27 and TRBJ2-2, with D perhaps TRBD2 (7 bases). The CDR3 length is 16 residues. V was clipped by 6 bases and J by 7 bases, with 21 bases between them. Germline V CDR1 and CDR2: MNHEY, SMNVEV (reference sequence). The CDR3: CASRSSVGGHIGELFF. CDR3 sequence (DNA): TGTGCCAGCAGATCTTCTGTCGGGGGGCATATCGGGGAGCTGTTTTTT.

V usage is TRBV6-4 and J usage is TRBJ2-1; 7 bases align to TRBD1. J was trimmed by 6 bases and V by 4 bases; bases with no gene match: 12. Per germline, CDR1 MRHNA and CDR2 SNTAGT. The CDR3 spans 16 residues. CDR3 nucleotide sequence: TGTGCCAGCAGTGCCTTCGGGACAGCTGGGGGCAATGAGCAGTTCTTC. Amino acid sequence: CASSAFGTAGGNEQFF.

The gene calls are TRBV13 and TRBJ2-1; D is perhaps TRBD2 (7 bases). The CDR3 totals 15 residues. Trimming shortened V by 4 bases and J by 5 bases, and 15 bases separated the two germline ends. Germline V gene lookup returns CDR1 PRHDT and CDR2 FYEKMQ (reference sequence). CDR3 in amino acids: CASSSGRGAHNEQFF. The CDR3 nucleotides read TGTGCCAGCAGCTCTGGCCGGGGGGCCCACAATGAGCAGTTCTTC.

In this sample, this clone turned up a few times. The V gene is TRBV19, the J gene TRBJ1-3; D remains ambiguous. V was trimmed by 4 bases and J by 2 bases, leaving 9 bases between them. In germline, CDR1 is LNHDA, CDR2 SQIVND (reference sequence). The CDR3 totals 14 residues. The CDR3, as DNA: TGTGCCAGTAGTACAAGGACGGCTGGAAACACCATATATTTT. Encoded protein: CASSTRTAGNTIYF.

This clone turned up a few times. The chain has TRBV29-1 and TRBJ2-1; TRBD2 aligns across 10 bases. Germline V gene sequence: CDR1 SQVTM, CDR2 ANQGSEA. The CDR3 totals 17 residues. J gave up 2 bases and V 1 base, and 8 bases lay outside the gene matches. CDR3 DNA sequence: TGCAGCGTTGAAGGGCTAGCGGGGGCCCAAACCTACAATGAGCAGTTCTTC. The encoded protein is CSVEGLAGAQTYNEQFF.

The chain is built from TRBV5-1 and TRBJ2-3; 9 bases match TRBD1. Germline V gene lookup returns CDR1 SGHRS and CDR2 YFSETQ. The CDR3 has 14 residues. The J segment lost 4 bases and the V segment lost 4 bases, leaving 4 bases of the junction unmatched. CDR3 sequence reads: CASSTGGRADTQYF. The DNA for the CDR3 is TGCGCCAGCAGCACAGGGGGCAGGGCAGATACGCAGTATTTT.

The chain combines TRBV12-5 with TRBJ2-3; D is possibly TRBD1 (6 bases). The germline CDR1 and CDR2 sequences are LGHNT and FRNRAP. Trimming pared 0 bases from V and 3 bases from J, leaving 10 bases between. This CDR3 region has 15 residues. The CDR3 region has the DNA TGTGCTAGTGGTTTGGTACAGGGTAGGACAGATACGCAGTATTTT. It codes for CASGLVQGRTDTQYF.

This clone came up once. The chain recombines TRBV19 with TRBJ2-1; 7 bases line up with TRBD2. This CDR3 has 16 amino acids. Trimming removed 6 bases from V and 0 bases from J; junction bases left unmatched: 8. The germline V gene has CDR1 LNHDA and CDR2 SQIVND (reference sequence). For the CDR3, the DNA is TGTGCCAGTAGCCGAGCGGGGTCCAGCTCCTACAATGAGCAGTTCTTC. It specifies CASSRAGSSSYNEQFF.

The V call is TRBV28, the J call TRBJ2-7; 7 positions agree with TRBD1. CDR1 and CDR2 (germline): MDHEN, SYDVKM. Trimming cost V 2 bases and J 1 base; bases outside gene matches: 2. CDR3 length: 14 amino acids. The CDR3 reads CASSLVDRSYEQYF. The CDR3 nucleotides are TGTGCCAGCAGTTTAGTGGACAGGTCCTACGAGCAGTACTTC.

The chain uses TRBV6-6 and TRBJ2-2, with TRBD2 matching over 7 bases. CDR3 size: 15 residues. V was pared by 2 bases and J by 5 bases, with 5 bases of the junction left unmatched. From germline, CDR1 is MNHNY and CDR2 SVGAGI (reference sequence). CDR3 sequence (DNA): TGTGCCAGCAGTTACGAGTGGGGGGGGACCGGGGAGCTGTTTTTT. Protein sequence: CASSYEWGGTGELFF.

The chain recombines TRBV27 with TRBJ2-7; tentatively, D is TRBD2 (6 bases). The CDR3 consists of 13 residues. V lost 8 bases and J 9 bases, leaving 20 bases between the germline ends. Germline values: CDR1 MNHEY, CDR2 SMNVEV (reference sequence). The CDR3 loop reads CASGDSPFLLQYF. For the CDR3, the DNA is TGTGCCAGCGGGGACTCCCCTTTTCTTTTGCAGTACTTC.

As to this clone: A junction end diverges from the germline sequence, so it may reflect a read error. This chain joins TRBV4-3 and TRBJ1-2; D not certain. Germline loops: CDR1 LGHNA, CDR2 YSLEER. The CDR3 contains 13 residues. The CDR3 nucleotides read TGCGCCAGCGGCCAAGATCGGGAGTATGGCTACACCTTC. Translated, it gives CASGQDREYGYTF.

CDR3 nucleotides: TGCGCCAGCAGCCAAGTCGACAGGGGCAATGAGCAGTTCTTC. It specifies CASSQVDRGNEQFF. The rearrangement uses TRBV4-1 and TRBJ2-1; 8 positions match TRBD1. J gave up 6 bases and V 1 base, and 2 bases lay outside the gene matches. CDR1 MGHRA and CDR2 YSYEKL come from the germline V gene. The CDR3 runs to 14 residues.

This clone was seen once. This chain connects TRBV28 to TRBJ2-7; weak D call: TRBD1 (6 bases). Germline assignment: CDR1 MDHEN and CDR2 SYDVKM. Deletions cut 2 bases from V and 2 bases from J, with 10 bases between. The CDR3 is 14 residues long. CDR3 sequence: CASSLMDRAYEQYF. CDR3 nucleotides: TGTGCCAGCAGTTTAATGGACAGAGCCTACGAGCAGTACTTC.

V is TRBV4-2 and J is TRBJ2-5; 7 nucleotides align to TRBD2. CDR1 is LGHNA, CDR2 YNFKEQ, per germline. The CDR3 loop spans 14 amino acids. Losses at the gene ends were 1 base for V and 5 bases for J; bases not matched to a gene: 4. The DNA for the CDR3 is TGTGCCAGCAGCCAAGGACGGGGAGGGGAGACCCAGTACTTC. Residues: CASSQGRGGETQYF.

The V and J genes are TRBV11-2 and TRBJ1-1; 7 bases are shared with TRBD1. This CDR3 comprises 15 residues. Germline trimming cut 1 base from V and 5 bases from J; bases unmatched to any gene: 7. The germline V gene has CDR1 SGHAT and CDR2 FQNNGV. CDR3 DNA: TGTGCCAGCAGCTTAGGGACAGGCTTGGAGACTGAAGCTTTCTTT. This gives the protein CASSLGTGLETEAFF.

The rearrangement uses TRBV5-6 and TRBJ1-1; D uncertain. The ends were cut back, 2 bases at V and 0 bases at J, with 14 bases in the middle. The CDR3 is 16 residues long. CDR1 and CDR2 from the germline V gene are SGHDT and YYEEEE. The CDR3: CASSFPDIYMNTEAFF. The CDR3 region has the DNA TGTGCCAGCAGCTTTCCAGACATTTATATGAACACTGAAGCTTTCTTT.

This clone appeared once. The V gene is TRBV19, the J gene TRBJ1-4, with D unclear. The CDR3 length is 15 residues. Trimming pared 6 bases from V and 0 bases from J, leaving 11 bases between. Germline-derived CDR1 and CDR2 are LNHDA and SQIVND (reference sequence). The CDR3 DNA reads as TGTGCCAGTAGAAGTCATGGGGCAACTAATGAAAAACTGTTTTTT. This encodes CASRSHGATNEKLFF.

The chain employs TRBV2 and TRBJ1-2, with unresolved D. Germline assignment: CDR1 SNHLY and CDR2 FYNNEI. Trimming took off 8 bases at V and 5 bases at J, with 9 bases between the two ends. This CDR3 has 11 amino acids. The CDR3 here is CASWKDYGYTF. CDR3 in DNA: TGTGCCAGCTGGAAGGATTATGGCTACACCTTC.

V gene TRBV10-1 combines with J gene TRBJ1-1; D may be TRBD1 (5 bases). Trimming took off 7 bases at V and 1 base at J, with 13 bases between the two ends. The CDR3 sequence is 14 residues long. Looked up from germline, CDR1 is WNHNN and CDR2 is SYGVQD (reference sequence). CDR3 DNA: TGCGCCAGCACCGGGGACGGATCGAACACTGAAGCTTTCTTT. Protein sequence: CASTGDGSNTEAFF.

This rearrangement joins TRBV5-1 to TRBJ2-7, with D possibly being TRBD1 (6 bases). The CDR3 has 14 residues. The ends were cut back, 2 bases at V and 0 bases at J, with 9 bases in the middle. Germline CDR1 is SGHRS and CDR2 is YFSETQ. The CDR3 reads CASSLTGISYEQYF. CDR3 DNA: TGCGCCAGCAGCTTAACAGGGATCTCCTACGAGCAGTACTTC.

This clone was seen once. This chain links TRBV5-4 with TRBJ1-1, with 11 bases aligning to TRBD1. The CDR3 consists of 17 residues. Germline CDR1 and CDR2: SGHNT and YYREEE (reference sequence). V was clipped by 4 bases and J by 3 bases; unmatched bases: 11. Here the CDR3 reads CASSGTGTGGGYTEAFF. The DNA of the CDR3 is TGTGCCAGCAGCGGGACCGGGACAGGGGGAGGGTACACTGAAGCTTTCTTT.

This clone occurred a few times. The genes are TRBV28 and TRBJ2-7; D call uncertain. Germline-derived CDR1 and CDR2 are MDHEN and SYDVKM. The CDR3 sequence is 14 residues long. V lost 2 bases to trimming and J lost 2 bases, with 10 bases between them. Here the CDR3 reads CASSLQPLTYEQYF. CDR3 coding DNA: TGTGCCAGCAGTTTACAGCCGCTGACCTACGAGCAGTACTTC.

J is TRBJ2-3 and V is TRBV27; D call uncertain. The germline V gene has CDR1 MNHEY and CDR2 SMNVEV (reference sequence). This CDR3 comprises 13 residues. V dropped 6 bases and J dropped 1 base, with 8 bases sitting between them. DNA for the CDR3: TGTGCCAGCAGGGTTAGGGGCACAGATACGCAGTATTTT. Its protein is CASRVRGTDTQYF.

This chain joins TRBV14 and TRBJ2-3; D is uncertain. Germline V gives CDR1 SGHDN, CDR2 FVKESK. Trimming took off 1 base at V and 2 bases at J, with 7 bases between the two ends. The CDR3 consists of 14 residues. CDR3 nucleotide sequence: TGTGCCAGCAGCCAAGGACTTAACACAGATACGCAGTATTTT. Amino acid sequence: CASSQGLNTDTQYF.

The genes are TRBV7-6 and TRBJ2-2; D is unresolved. The CDR3 sequence is 13 residues long. Germline assignment: CDR1 SGHVS and CDR2 FNYEAQ. The germline V and J ends were trimmed by 8 bases and 0 bases, with 7 bases remaining between them. In DNA, the CDR3 is TGTGCCAGCGGTACAACGAACACCGGGGAGCTGTTTTTT. Translated, it gives CASGTTNTGELFF.

This clone was recorded once. V and J are TRBV5-1 and TRBJ2-5, with 11 bases identical to TRBD2. This CDR3 spans 14 amino acids. Germline CDR1 SGHRS, CDR2 YFSETQ. With 1 base clipped from V and 5 bases from J, the junction kept 1 base outside the gene matches. Here the CDR3 DNA reads TGCGCCAGCAGCTTGTCTAGCGGGGGGGAGACCCAGTACTTC. It codes for CASSLSSGGETQYF.

This rearrangement joins TRBV5-8 to TRBJ2-3; 10 bases are a match to TRBD1. This CDR3 spans 14 amino acids. The V and J ends lost 3 bases and 6 bases, in that order; junction bases with no gene match: 4. Germline lookup yields CDR1 SGHTS and CDR2 YDEGEE. CDR3 DNA sequence: TGTGCCAGCAGCTGGGGGGACAGGGGCGATACGCAGTATTTT. Amino acids: CASSWGDRGDTQYF.

The chain joins TRBV29-1 to TRBJ1-1, with D possibly TRBD1 on 5 matching bases. The V end lost 6 bases, the J end lost 2 bases, and 10 bases lay between the germline ends. This CDR3 is built from 12 residues. The V gene's germline CDR1 is SQVTM and CDR2 ANQGSEA. The CDR3 bases are TGCAGCGTCAGGACATTTAACACTGAAGCTTTCTTT. Its translation is CSVRTFNTEAFF.

V gene TRBV28 combines with J gene TRBJ1-2; tentatively, D is TRBD1 (5 bases). Germline V gene sequence: CDR1 MDHEN, CDR2 SYDVKM. Trimming took 6 bases from V and 6 from J, leaving 17 bases between them. CDR3 length equals 14 residues. CDR3 region: CASSGHSKRDGYTF. CDR3 DNA: TGTGCCAGCAGCGGACACTCGAAGCGGGATGGCTACACCTTC.